Shown below are 12 T cell receptor beta chains from a single sample sequenced in a study of vaccination and CD4 T cells after COVID-19. These TCRs are of unknown antigen specificity. An Oncomine TCR Beta short-read assay was used to sequence the DNA from cultured CD4+ T cells. TCRdb reprocessed the PCR reads with MiXCR, giving one entry per CDR3 protein. The sample lists around 12,000 distinct CDR3 sequences; around 55% were seen once. Treatment given: roughly 10-day PBMC culture with coronavirus spike peptide pools or control peptides (ViraFEST assay). Sequencing used CD4+ T cells from blood, cultured in vitro. These receptors all stem from a human donor who had recovered from COVID-19.

This clonotype is classed as large. V is TRBV7-6 and J is TRBJ2-3; 11 bases agree with TRBD1. V lost 5 bases, J lost 6 bases, and 4 bases stayed unmatched. CDR3 length equals 14 residues. Germline CDR1 and CDR2: SGHVS and FNYEAQ. The CDR3 sequence: CASSRRDRGDTQYF. The CDR3 region has the DNA TGTGCCAGCAGCCGTCGGGACAGGGGGGATACGCAGTATTTT.

The rearrangement joins TRBV19 to TRBJ2-1, with 9 bases lining up with TRBD2. This CDR3 has 14 residues. Germline CDR1 LNHDA, CDR2 SQIVND (reference sequence). The V gene end was trimmed by 9 bases and the J gene end by 2 bases; junction bases not matched to a gene: 5. CDR3: CASRPSGTYNEQFF. The CDR3 DNA reads TGTGCCAGCCGACCTAGCGGGACCTACAATGAGCAGTTCTTC.

The V gene is TRBV7-8, the J gene TRBJ2-2, with D possibly being TRBD1 (5 bases). Trimming removed 3 bases at V and 0 bases at J, with 11 bases between. The CDR3 length is 16 residues. Germline values: CDR1 SGHVS, CDR2 FQNEAQ. The CDR3, as DNA: TGTGCCAGCAGCTTTCAGGGCCGGCCGAACACCGGGGAGCTGTTTTTT. This codes for CASSFQGRPNTGELFF.

CDR3 DNA sequence: TGTGCCAGTAGTAACAACAGGGATCAGCCCCAGCATTTT. This gives the protein CASSNNRDQPQHF. This sequence joins TRBV19 and TRBJ1-5, with D perhaps TRBD1 (6 bases). The germline gives CDR1 LNHDA, CDR2 SQIVND (reference sequence). The CDR3 has 13 residues. V was pared by 4 bases and J by 5 bases, with 9 bases between. The whole variable domain, remainder taken from reference TRBV19 and TRBJ1-5, is DGGITQSPKYLFRKEGQNVTLSCEQNLNHDAMYWYRQDPGQGLRLIYYSQIVNDFQKGDIAEGYSVSREKKESFPLTVTSAQKNPTAFYLCASSNNRDQPQHFGDGTRLSIL.

This sequence joins TRBV6-2 or TRBV6-3 and TRBJ2-3; D is unresolved. Germline CDR1 and CDR2: MNHEY and SVGEGT. The CDR3 has 11 residues. V was pared by 5 bases and J by 2 bases, with 2 bases between. CDR3 amino acids: CASSNTDTQYF. The DNA for the CDR3 is TGTGCCAGCAGTAACACAGATACGCAGTATTTT.

For the CDR3, the DNA is TGTGCCAGCAGTTTAGAGGGCCTCTTAAATCAGCCCCAGCATTTT. This translates into CASSLEGLLNQPQHF. The rearrangement links TRBV27 to TRBJ1-5; D gene unclear. CDR3 size: 15 residues. Germline V gene lookup returns CDR1 MNHEY and CDR2 SMNVEV (reference sequence). The ends were cut back, 2 bases at V and 4 bases at J, with 12 bases in the middle.

This clonotype has only one observation. The DNA of the CDR3 is TGTGCCAGCAGCTCTTTAGGACAGACGAAGTATTCCGGGGAGCTGTTTTTT. Its protein product is CASSSLGQTKYSGELFF. This chain links TRBV7-3 with TRBJ2-2; weak D call: TRBD1 (6 bases). The V gene's germline CDR1 is SGHTA and CDR2 FQGTGA. Deletions cut 4 bases from V and 6 bases from J, with 21 bases between. This CDR3 is 17 amino acids long.

The sample holds a few counts of this clonotype. The chain employs TRBV6-1 and TRBJ2-7; D is unclear. V was trimmed by 6 bases and J by 4 bases, leaving 7 bases between them. Germline CDR1 reads MNHNS; CDR2 reads SASEGT. The CDR3 has 11 residues. The CDR3 sequence: CASSRMYEQYF. The CDR3 DNA follows: TGTGCCAGCAGCCGTATGTACGAGCAGTACTTC.

This chain links TRBV19 with TRBJ1-2; a possible D gene is TRBD1 (6 bases). The V end lost 7 bases, the J end lost 2 bases, and 20 bases lay between the germline ends. Looked up from germline, CDR1 is LNHDA and CDR2 is SQIVND (reference sequence). The CDR3 spans 16 residues. The CDR3 protein is CASIAPGQGMNYGYTF. The CDR3 DNA reads as TGTGCCAGTATAGCCCCCGGGCAGGGGATGAACTATGGCTACACCTTC. The whole variable domain, remainder taken from reference TRBV19 and TRBJ1-2, is DGGITQSPKYLFRKEGQNVTLSCEQNLNHDAMYWYRQDPGQGLRLIYYSQIVNDFQKGDIAEGYSVSREKKESFPLTVTSAQKNPTAFYLCASIAPGQGMNYGYTFGSGTRLTVV.

The V call is TRBV15, the J call TRBJ2-3; 10 positions agree with TRBD2. Germline-derived CDR1 and CDR2 are LNHNV and YYDKDF (reference sequence). The CDR3 contains 13 residues. The V gene end was trimmed by 9 bases and the J gene end by 4 bases; junction bases not matched to a gene: 4. The CDR3 coding sequence is TGTGCCACAAAAGCGGGAGGGGCAGATACGCAGTATTTT. Translation gives CATKAGGADTQYF. The full variable domain, with the rest looked up from reference TRBV15 and TRBJ2-3, is DAMVIQNPRYQVTQFGKPVTLSCSQTLNHNVMYWYQQKSSQAPKLLFHYYDKDFNNEADTPDNFQSRRPNTSFCFLDIRSPGLGDTAMYLCATKAGGADTQYFGPGTRLTVL.

The sample holds a few counts of this clonotype. J is TRBJ1-6 and V is TRBV10-3; D not resolved. V was pared by 6 bases and J by 7 bases, with 16 bases between. Germline CDR1 ENHRY, CDR2 SYGVKD. This CDR3 spans 15 amino acids. The CDR3 here is CAISPRGQYNSPLHF. DNA of the CDR3: TGTGCCATCAGCCCGCGGGGTCAGTACAATTCACCCCTCCACTTT.

A few counts support this clonotype. The J gene is TRBJ1-5, the V gene TRBV6-1; D possibly corresponds to TRBD1 (6 bases). V was cut by 4 bases and J by 3 bases, with 16 bases left in between. CDR1 is MNHNS, CDR2 SASEGT, per germline. CDR3 length: 16 residues. CDR3 amino acids: CASSGPQGPTNQPQHF. CDR3 DNA sequence: TGTGCCAGCAGTGGGCCCCAGGGGCCTACCAATCAGCCCCAGCATTTT.